The clone carrying this T cell receptor beta chain was counted only a few times. Its antigen is unidentified. Germline assignment: CDR1 MDHEN and CDR2 SYDVKM. V was clipped by 2 bases and J by 2 bases, with 7 bases between them. This CDR3 has 13 amino acids. Donors in the study were healthy people who gave bone marrow. The record originates from a study of cytomegalovirus exposure and HLA in healthy donors. Study-wide context: Sequencing of 150 million to 200 million T cells in an earlier analysis found around 120 million unique TCR beta sequences.

The PCR made use of 60 Vbeta and 13 Jbeta primers. Under the authors' procedure: Later work found around 80 million unique TCR beta chains, with 9.5 million to 14 million shared. Clones were read by immunoSEQ multiplex PCR, and TCRdb kept only the in-frame ones, dropping some. V and J calls and clone size come straight from that table; D and trimming were deduced from the DNA. Of about 150,000 clones listed, 75% to 85% are singletons. Broader study findings: Donors belonging to an Asian-associated ancestry cluster reportedly showed fewer N-insertions in productive TCRs than the roughly 670-donor mean, according to what a later analysis found.

This clonotype was obtained from a man between 25 and 39 years old in good health and CMV-seropositive. The V call is TRBV28, the J call TRBJ2-7; D gene unclear. Sequencing was carried out using PBMCs. CDR3 sequence reads: CASSLPLTYEQYF. CDR3 nucleotide sequence: TGTGCCAGCAGTTTACCGCTAACCTACGAGCAGTACTTC.